Listed below are T cell receptor beta chains from one sample, sequenced in a study of cytotoxic CD8 clonotypes in ibrutinib-treated CLL. The data were produced by immunoSEQ multiplex PCR, yet TCRdb's version contains in-frame clones alone and is incomplete. Of just over 200,000 clones in the sample, roughly three quarters were seen once. The material sequenced was PBMCs, taken after 12 months of ibrutinib treatment. These receptors originate from a human donor with chronic lymphocytic leukemia. CDR3s include the opening cysteine and the closing phenylalanine or tryptophan. The D gene is left open where the match is weak. Clone size is shown for a subset of rows, as once, few, many or a class of expanded clone.

j_call | v_call | d_call | clone_size | cdr3_nt | cdr3_aa
TRBJ2-3 | TRBV27 | TRBD1 | - | TGTGCCAACCAAATGGACAGGGGCACAGATACGCAGTATTTT | CANQMDRGTDTQYF
TRBJ2-2 | TRBV7-2 | TRBD2 | once | TGTGCCAGCAGCTTAGGGCTAGCGGGGGCGAACACCGGGGAGCTGTTTTTT | CASSLGLAGANTGELFF
TRBJ1-5 | TRBV7-9 | TRBD1 | - | TGTGCCAGCAGCTCAGTTACAGGGGGCCTCAATCAGCCCCAGCATTTT | CASSSVTGGLNQPQHF
TRBJ2-3 | TRBV29-1 | TRBD2 | few | TGCAGCGTTGAAGATTACGGCCTAGCGGGGAATACGCAGTATTTT | CSVEDYGLAGNTQYF
TRBJ1-5 | TRBV2 | - | few | TGTGCCAGCAAGTTTCGGTCGCAGCCCCAGCATTTT | CASKFRSQPQHF
TRBJ2-5 | TRBV5-1 | - | - | TGCGCCAGCAGCTTGGAATGGGGAGCCCAAGAGACCCAGTACTTC | CASSLEWGAQETQYF
TRBJ2-3 | TRBV4-2 | TRBD2 | - | TGTGCCAGCAGCCTAAACCGGGGGACTAGCATAGCTACGCAGTATTTT | CASSLNRGTSIATQYF
TRBJ1-1 | TRBV14 | - | - | TGTGCCAGCAGACGGACCCTCGGGAACACTGAAGCTTTCTTT | CASRRTLGNTEAFF
TRBJ2-7 | TRBV11-2 | TRBD2 | once | TGTGCCAGCAGCTTAGAGCGCGGGAGGTACGAGCAGTACTTC | CASSLERGRYEQYF
TRBJ1-4 | TRBV7-6 | - | - | TGTGCCAGCAGCTCTAATAGGGGCGAAAAACTGTTTTTT | CASSSNRGEKLFF
TRBJ2-7 | TRBV5-8 | TRBD1 | - | TGTGCCAGCGCCAGCGAGACAGGGCTATTCTACGAGCAGTACTTC | CASASETGLFYEQYF
TRBJ1-2 | TRBV10-3 | TRBD1 | - | TGTGCCATCAGCCCCGGAGGGGAGGGGGCCAACTATGGCTACACCTTC | CAISPGGEGANYGYTF
TRBJ2-5 | TRBV9 | TRBD2 | - | TGTGCCAGCAGCTACGGACTCGTCGGGGGGAAAGAGACCCAGTACTTC | CASSYGLVGGKETQYF
TRBJ2-7 | TRBV2 | TRBD2 | once | TGTGCCGCGGGGGAGGGGCCCTACGAGCAGTACTTC | CAAGEGPYEQYF